This T cell receptor beta chain was recovered during a study of blood T cell repertoires in COVID-19. On the study more broadly: COVID-19 samples, acute and convalescent, were from the United States, Italy and Spain. The analysed material was cDNA or gDNA that came from T cells, B-cell-depleted T cells, or PBMCs.

CDR3 length: 15 amino acids. Germline CDR1 is MDHEN and CDR2 is SYDVKM. V gave up 1 base and J gave up 2 bases, with 11 bases separating them. Study processing details: Reference gene primers were amplified, and this amplification served to estimate nucleated cell counts. Repertoires were generated with immunoSEQ multiplex PCR, while TCRdb's copy carries only in-frame clones and drops some. V and J calls and clone size are those listed in that table; D and trimming were worked out from the DNA. The data show 150,000 to 200,000 clones, roughly nine tenths seen once. This chain links TRBV28 with TRBJ1-2; D might be TRBD1 (6 bases). The clonotype was recovered from a woman older than 75 in a cohort sampled during active or convalescent COVID-19. The sample consisted of peripheral blood. This CDR3 reads CASSLSSTGNYGYTF. The CDR3 nucleotides read TGTGCCAGCAGTTTATCCTCTACAGGGAACTATGGCTACACCTTC.